A selection of T cell receptor beta chains follows, all from one sample in a study of shared clonotypes between healthy human individuals. TCRdb's table, derived via immunoSEQ multiplex PCR, lists solely in-frame clones and lacks some. Of millions of clones listed, about 92% are singletons. Sequencing was done on a sample of naive CD8+ T cells from PBMCs. These receptors all come from a man aged 18 to 30 in good health. Some clones in this sample may be carry-over from other donors' samples. Each CDR3 is given with its conserved first and last residue. Fields, in order: CDR3 length, clone size, J gene, D gene, V gene, CDR3 protein, CDR3 DNA. The D gene is left open where the match is weak. Size is omitted from some rows. Given values are once, few, many or a class for expanded clones.

len: 16; abundance: .; j_gene: TRBJ1-1; d_gene: .; v_gene: TRBV27; CDR3aa: CASTTRDTGSITKAFF; CDR3nt: TGTGCCAGCACCACCCGGGACACTGGATCTATAACTAAAGCTTTCTTT
len: 12; abundance: once; j_gene: TRBJ2-2; d_gene: .; v_gene: TRBV7-9; CDR3aa: CASTTGTGELFF; CDR3nt: TGTGCCAGCACCACTGGGACCGGGGAGCTGTTTTTT
len: 15; abundance: .; j_gene: TRBJ2-7; d_gene: TRBD1; v_gene: TRBV19; CDR3aa: CASSKDRGPSYEQYF; CDR3nt: TGTGCCAGTAGCAAAGACAGGGGCCCCTCCTACGAGCAGTACTTC
len: 14; abundance: .; j_gene: TRBJ2-1; d_gene: .; v_gene: TRBV6-5; CDR3aa: CASSYSNAYNEQFF; CDR3nt: TGTGCCAGCAGTTACTCGAATGCTTACAATGAGCAGTTCTTC
len: 18; abundance: .; j_gene: TRBJ2-5; d_gene: .; v_gene: TRBV27; CDR3aa: CATRTASSPEPEQETQYF; CDR3nt: TGTGCCACCAGGACTGCCTCGTCCCCTGAACCAGAGCAAGAGACCCAGTACTTC
len: 13; abundance: .; j_gene: TRBJ1-2; d_gene: .; v_gene: TRBV27; CDR3aa: CASRPQGRDGYTF; CDR3nt: TGTGCCAGCCGACCTCAGGGGAGGGATGGCTACACCTTC
len: 15; abundance: .; j_gene: TRBJ2-1; d_gene: TRBD1; v_gene: TRBV6-1; CDR3aa: CASKQGQGFAGEQFF; CDR3nt: TGTGCCAGCAAGCAGGGACAGGGGTTTGCTGGTGAGCAGTTCTTC
len: 13; abundance: .; j_gene: TRBJ1-2; d_gene: .; v_gene: TRBV9; CDR3aa: CASSVAGGSGYTF; CDR3nt: TGTGCCAGCAGCGTAGCGGGGGGCTCGGGCTACACCTTC
len: 13; abundance: .; j_gene: TRBJ2-2; d_gene: .; v_gene: TRBV27; CDR3aa: CASSFSNTGELFF; CDR3nt: TGTGCCAGCAGTTTCTCCAACACCGGGGAGCTGTTTTTT
len: 16; abundance: .; j_gene: TRBJ2-1; d_gene: TRBD2; v_gene: TRBV7-9; CDR3aa: CASSLGGTSGKNEQFF; CDR3nt: TGTGCCAGCAGCTTAGGGGGGACTAGTGGTAAGAATGAGCAGTTCTTC
len: 13; abundance: once; j_gene: TRBJ1-1; d_gene: .; v_gene: TRBV7-9; CDR3aa: CASSLVLGNEAFF; CDR3nt: TGTGCCAGCAGCTTAGTTCTGGGCAATGAAGCTTTCTTT
len: 14; abundance: .; j_gene: TRBJ1-5; d_gene: .; v_gene: TRBV7-8; CDR3aa: CASSLNDLNQPQHF; CDR3nt: TGTGCCAGCAGCTTAAACGACCTAAATCAGCCCCAGCATTTT
len: 13; abundance: .; j_gene: TRBJ2-7; d_gene: TRBD2; v_gene: TRBV10-2; CDR3aa: CASSDGGGYEQYF; CDR3nt: TGCGCCAGCAGTGATGGGGGGGGCTACGAGCAGTACTTC
len: 14; abundance: once; j_gene: TRBJ2-7; d_gene: .; v_gene: TRBV28; CDR3aa: CASSLYRGSYEQYF; CDR3nt: TGTGCCAGCAGTTTATATCGAGGCTCCTACGAGCAGTACTTC
len: 15; abundance: .; j_gene: TRBJ2-5; d_gene: .; v_gene: TRBV11-2; CDR3aa: CASSLEVRGGETQYF; CDR3nt: TGTGCCAGCAGCTTAGAGGTCAGGGGGGGAGAGACCCAGTACTTC
len: 15; abundance: .; j_gene: TRBJ2-7; d_gene: TRBD2; v_gene: TRBV30; CDR3aa: CAWSPRREIGYEQYF; CDR3nt: TGTGCCTGGAGTCCCCGGCGGGAGATTGGTTACGAGCAGTACTTC
len: 14; abundance: .; j_gene: TRBJ2-5; d_gene: TRBD2; v_gene: TRBV25-1; CDR3aa: CASSVSGGKETQYF; CDR3nt: TGTGCCAGTTCCGTGTCGGGAGGTAAAGAGACCCAGTACTTC
len: 13; abundance: .; j_gene: TRBJ1-5; d_gene: .; v_gene: TRBV19; CDR3aa: CASRNRGNQPQHF; CDR3nt: TGTGCCAGTAGAAACCGGGGCAATCAGCCCCAGCATTTT
len: 14; abundance: .; j_gene: TRBJ2-7; d_gene: .; v_gene: TRBV6-5; CDR3aa: CASSFAGSSYEQYF; CDR3nt: TGTGCCAGCAGTTTTGCGGGGAGCTCCTACGAGCAGTACTTC
len: 17; abundance: .; j_gene: TRBJ1-2; d_gene: .; v_gene: TRBV4-3; CDR3aa: CASSQDSFVAGIGGYTF; CDR3nt: TGCGCCAGCAGCCAAGATAGTTTTGTCGCAGGGATTGGTGGCTACACCTTC
len: 14; abundance: .; j_gene: TRBJ1-5; d_gene: .; v_gene: TRBV6-1; CDR3aa: CASSEQGRNQPQHF; CDR3nt: TGTGCCAGCAGTGAACAGGGCCGCAATCAGCCCCAGCATTTT
len: 11; abundance: .; j_gene: TRBJ2-1; d_gene: .; v_gene: TRBV28; CDR3aa: CASSLSDEQFF; CDR3nt: TGTGCCAGCAGTTTATCGGATGAGCAGTTCTTC
len: 15; abundance: .; j_gene: TRBJ2-7; d_gene: TRBD2; v_gene: TRBV27; CDR3aa: CASSLLGLAGYEQYF; CDR3nt: TGTGCCAGCAGTTTACTGGGACTAGCGGGGTACGAGCAGTACTTC
len: 16; abundance: .; j_gene: TRBJ2-7; d_gene: .; v_gene: TRBV15; CDR3aa: CATSRDLGTETYEQYF; CDR3nt: TGTGCCACCAGCAGAGATCTCGGGACGGAGACCTACGAGCAGTACTTC
len: 13; abundance: .; j_gene: TRBJ1-1; d_gene: TRBD1; v_gene: TRBV28; CDR3aa: CASVDRGLNEAFF; CDR3nt: TGTGCCAGCGTGGACAGGGGGCTAAATGAAGCTTTCTTT
len: 15; abundance: .; j_gene: TRBJ2-7; d_gene: .; v_gene: TRBV11-2; CDR3aa: CASSLGAAPSYEQYF; CDR3nt: TGTGCCAGCAGCCTAGGAGCGGCACCGTCCTACGAGCAGTACTTC
len: 14; abundance: .; j_gene: TRBJ2-7; d_gene: .; v_gene: TRBV2; CDR3aa: CASSPGVRRHEQYF; CDR3nt: TGTGCCAGCAGTCCAGGGGTCCGGCGCCACGAGCAGTACTTC
len: 12; abundance: .; j_gene: TRBJ2-3; d_gene: .; v_gene: TRBV9; CDR3aa: CASSLYMDTQYF; CDR3nt: TGTGCCAGCAGCCTTTACATGGATACGCAGTATTTT
len: 15; abundance: .; j_gene: TRBJ2-7; d_gene: .; v_gene: TRBV15; CDR3aa: CATSRVPNPTYEQYF; CDR3nt: TGTGCCACCAGCAGAGTCCCCAATCCTACCTACGAGCAGTACTTC
len: 13; abundance: .; j_gene: TRBJ2-7; d_gene: .; v_gene: TRBV6-6; CDR3aa: CASSYEDSYEQYF; CDR3nt: TGTGCCAGCAGTTACGAGGACAGCTACGAGCAGTACTTC
len: 13; abundance: .; j_gene: TRBJ1-2; d_gene: .; v_gene: TRBV14; CDR3aa: CASSRRVPQGYTF; CDR3nt: TGTGCCAGCAGCCGGAGGGTCCCCCAGGGCTACACCTTC
len: 14; abundance: .; j_gene: TRBJ2-2; d_gene: .; v_gene: TRBV12-5; CDR3aa: CASGSTLDTGELFF; CDR3nt: TGTGCTAGTGGTTCCACTCTGGACACCGGGGAGCTGTTTTTT
len: 17; abundance: .; j_gene: TRBJ1-5; d_gene: .; v_gene: TRBV28; CDR3aa: CASSLPREVDSNQPQHF; CDR3nt: TGTGCCAGCAGCCTCCCACGGGAGGTAGATAGCAATCAGCCCCAGCATTTT
len: 14; abundance: few; j_gene: TRBJ1-1; d_gene: TRBD1; v_gene: TRBV9; CDR3aa: CASSPGTGRTEAFF; CDR3nt: TGTGCCAGCAGCCCCGGGACAGGACGAACTGAAGCTTTCTTT
len: 14; abundance: .; j_gene: TRBJ2-7; d_gene: TRBD2; v_gene: TRBV5-5; CDR3aa: CASSLAGGPYEQYF; CDR3nt: TGTGCCAGCAGCCTAGCGGGAGGGCCCTACGAGCAGTACTTC
len: 13; abundance: .; j_gene: TRBJ2-7; d_gene: .; v_gene: TRBV19; CDR3aa: CASSPGPSYEQYF; CDR3nt: TGTGCCAGTAGCCCGGGACCATCCTACGAGCAGTACTTC
len: 17; abundance: .; j_gene: TRBJ2-3; d_gene: TRBD2; v_gene: TRBV9; CDR3aa: CASSPGWGLASTDTQYF; CDR3nt: TGTGCCAGCAGCCCGGGCTGGGGACTAGCGAGCACAGATACGCAGTATTTT
len: 14; abundance: .; j_gene: TRBJ2-7; d_gene: TRBD1; v_gene: TRBV6-1; CDR3aa: CASSSGTGVIEQYF; CDR3nt: TGTGCCAGCAGTTCCGGGACAGGGGTGATCGAGCAGTACTTC
len: 15; abundance: .; j_gene: TRBJ2-1; d_gene: TRBD1; v_gene: TRBV28; CDR3aa: CASSPQDRVWNEQFF; CDR3nt: TGTGCCAGCAGTCCCCAGGACAGGGTTTGGAATGAGCAGTTCTTC
len: 11; abundance: .; j_gene: TRBJ1-2; d_gene: .; v_gene: TRBV29-1; CDR3aa: CSVKQSYGYTF; CDR3nt: TGCAGCGTTAAACAAAGCTATGGCTACACCTTC
len: 11; abundance: .; j_gene: TRBJ2-1; d_gene: .; v_gene: TRBV10-3; CDR3aa: CAIKGEDEQFF; CDR3nt: TGTGCCATAAAAGGGGAGGATGAGCAGTTCTTC
len: 17; abundance: .; j_gene: TRBJ2-1; d_gene: TRBD2; v_gene: TRBV9; CDR3aa: CASSVGGSGTPYNEQFF; CDR3nt: TGTGCCAGCAGCGTGGGAGGTAGCGGGACCCCCTACAATGAGCAGTTCTTC
len: 13; abundance: .; j_gene: TRBJ1-1; d_gene: .; v_gene: TRBV5-1; CDR3aa: CASSLGSAREAFF; CDR3nt: TGCGCCAGCAGCTTGGGCAGCGCGCGTGAAGCTTTCTTT
len: 16; abundance: .; j_gene: TRBJ2-3; d_gene: .; v_gene: TRBV21-1; CDR3aa: CASSRPRQDNTDTQYF; CDR3nt: TGTGCCAGCAGCAGACCCCGACAGGACAACACAGATACGCAGTATTTT
len: 15; abundance: .; j_gene: TRBJ2-7; d_gene: .; v_gene: TRBV12-2; CDR3aa: CASRPSSGVSYEQYF; CDR3nt: TGTGCAAGTCGCCCAAGCTCAGGGGTATCCTACGAGCAGTACTTC
len: 12; abundance: .; j_gene: TRBJ2-1; d_gene: .; v_gene: TRBV27; CDR3aa: CASSLLGNEQFF; CDR3nt: TGTGCCAGCAGTTTGTTAGGGAATGAGCAGTTCTTC
len: 16; abundance: .; j_gene: TRBJ2-1; d_gene: .; v_gene: TRBV5-5; CDR3aa: CASSSWWGLVGNEQFF; CDR3nt: TGTGCCAGCAGTTCCTGGTGGGGCCTGGTGGGCAATGAGCAGTTCTTC
len: 14; abundance: .; j_gene: TRBJ1-1; d_gene: .; v_gene: TRBV27; CDR3aa: CASSFRAMNTEAFF; CDR3nt: TGTGCCAGCAGTTTCAGGGCCATGAACACTGAAGCTTTCTTT
len: 15; abundance: .; j_gene: TRBJ2-7; d_gene: .; v_gene: TRBV4-3; CDR3aa: CASSQRTYSSYEQYF; CDR3nt: TGCGCCAGCAGCCAAAGGACTTACAGCTCCTACGAGCAGTACTTC
len: 17; abundance: .; j_gene: TRBJ1-1; d_gene: .; v_gene: TRBV9; CDR3aa: CASSDSRDGTLNTEAFF; CDR3nt: TGTGCCAGCAGCGATAGTCGGGACGGGACCCTGAACACTGAAGCTTTCTTT
len: 15; abundance: .; j_gene: TRBJ1-2; d_gene: .; v_gene: TRBV6-5; CDR3aa: CASSYSRAANYGYTF; CDR3nt: TGTGCCAGCAGTTACTCGAGGGCGGCTAACTATGGCTACACCTTC
len: 12; abundance: .; j_gene: TRBJ1-2; d_gene: .; v_gene: TRBV6-5; CDR3aa: CASSYGNYGYTF; CDR3nt: TGTGCCAGCAGTTACGGGAACTATGGCTACACCTTC
len: 15; abundance: .; j_gene: TRBJ1-5; d_gene: .; v_gene: TRBV27; CDR3aa: CASSLAGESNQPQHF; CDR3nt: TGTGCCAGCAGTTTAGCGGGGGAAAGCAATCAGCCCCAGCATTTT